Listed below are T cell receptor beta chains from one sample, sequenced in a study of cytomegalovirus exposure and HLA in healthy donors. Profiled with immunoSEQ multiplex PCR; TCRdb holds only in-frame clones, not every one. Of 130,000 to 150,000 clones in the sample, less than 65% were seen once. The sample taken for sequencing was PBMCs. These receptors all stem from a young woman in good health and CMV-seropositive. Each CDR3 is given with its conserved first and last residue. Each record gives: clone size, V gene, J gene, D gene, CDR3 DNA, CDR3 protein. The D gene is left open where the match is weak. Size is stated for part of the rows, as once, few or many counts, or as a class when the clone is expanded.

clone size: few
V gene: TRBV5-4
J gene: TRBJ1-1
D gene: .
CDR3 DNA: TGTGCCAGCAGCCCTCCGCGGGCCCTTAACACTGAAGCTTTCTTT
CDR3 protein: CASSPPRALNTEAFF

clone size: few
V gene: TRBV6-9
J gene: TRBJ1-2
D gene: TRBD1
CDR3 DNA: TGTGCCAGCAGTTATGCAGGGGGCGCGGGCTATGGCTACACCTTC
CDR3 protein: CASSYAGGAGYGYTF

clone size: .
V gene: TRBV9
J gene: TRBJ2-7
D gene: .
CDR3 DNA: TGTGCCAGCAGCGTGACAGGAAACTCCTACGAGCAGTACTTC
CDR3 protein: CASSVTGNSYEQYF

clone size: .
V gene: TRBV19
J gene: TRBJ2-3
D gene: TRBD2
CDR3 DNA: TGTGCCAGTAGGGAGGGGAGGGTGACAGATACGCAGTATTTT
CDR3 protein: CASREGRVTDTQYF

clone size: .
V gene: TRBV6-4
J gene: TRBJ1-2
D gene: TRBD1
CDR3 DNA: TGTGCCTGCGAAAGGGGGCACCACTCTTACGGCTACACCTTC
CDR3 protein: CACERGHHSYGYTF

clone size: .
V gene: TRBV5-1
J gene: TRBJ1-6
D gene: .
CDR3 DNA: TGCGCCAGCAGCATCCAGACAGGCGACAATTCACCCCTCCACTTT
CDR3 protein: CASSIQTGDNSPLHF

clone size: .
V gene: TRBV5-1
J gene: TRBJ1-2
D gene: .
CDR3 DNA: TGCGCCAGCAGCACACAGCCTAACTATGGCTACACCTTC
CDR3 protein: CASSTQPNYGYTF

clone size: .
V gene: TRBV30
J gene: TRBJ2-5
D gene: TRBD1
CDR3 DNA: TGTGCCTGGAGTGTAACTCCAGGGGGCGTGAGGGAGCAGTACTTC
CDR3 protein: CAWSVTPGGVREQYF

clone size: .
V gene: TRBV14
J gene: TRBJ1-3
D gene: .
CDR3 DNA: TGTGCCAGCAGCAGCGGGCAGCCTGGAAACACCATATATTTT
CDR3 protein: CASSSGQPGNTIYF

clone size: many
V gene: TRBV4-1
J gene: TRBJ1-1
D gene: TRBD1
CDR3 DNA: TGCGCCAGCAGCCTCAGGGACAGGGGGGTGAACACTGAAGCTTTCTTT
CDR3 protein: CASSLRDRGVNTEAFF